The next 17 T cell receptor beta chains were all read from a single sample in a study of T cell repertoires in cytomegalovirus infection. What these receptors recognize is not known. TCRdb re-analysed the reads in MiXCR, keeping a single row per CDR3 protein. Among 450,000 to 650,000 distinct CDR3 sequences listed, about 40% were seen once. This specimen was cultured PBMCs, taken from culture after CMV antigen stimulation. The receptors come from a human donor in good health (CMV status not recorded). Some clones in this sample may be carry-over from other donors' samples.

This CDR3 is CASSTGRGAYEQYF. CDR3 bases: TGTGCCAGTAGTACGGGTCGGGGGGCCTACGAGCAGTACTTC. The genes are TRBV19 and TRBJ2-7, with 7 bases identical to TRBD2. CDR3 length: 14 amino acids. V gave up 4 bases and J gave up 2 bases; unmatched junction bases: 5. Germline values: CDR1 LNHDA, CDR2 SQIVND (reference sequence).

Only a few counts were recorded for this clonotype. The chain links TRBV7-2 to TRBJ2-2; 7 nucleotides match TRBD2. V trimming: 4 bases; J trimming: 6 bases; junction bases outside the gene matches: 8. CDR3 size: 15 residues. Per germline, CDR1 SGHTA and CDR2 FQGNSA. Written as DNA, the CDR3 is TGTGCCAGCAGCTCCCAGGGAGGGCCTGCCGGGGAGCTGTTTTTT. Translated, it gives CASSSQGGPAGELFF. Full variable domain (remainder filled in from reference TRBV7-2 and TRBJ2-2): GAGVSQSPSNKVTEKGKDVELRCDPISGHTALYWYRQSLGQGLEFLIYFQGNSAPDKSGLPSDRFSAERTGGSVSTLTIQRTQQEDSAVYLCASSSQGGPAGELFFGEGSRLTVL.

This rearrangement joins TRBV5-6 to TRBJ2-1, with 11 bases identical to TRBD2. Trimming cost V 2 bases and J 6 bases; bases outside gene matches: 10. This CDR3 region has 17 residues. The germline CDR1 and CDR2 sequences are SGHDT and YYEEEE. The DNA of the CDR3 is TGTGCCAGCAGCTTCCTTCTTAGCGGGAGGGAGCGCAATGAGCAGTTCTTC. Translating gives CASSFLLSGRERNEQFF.

This CDR3 reads CASNSGGRAPGGTQYF. CDR3 nucleotide sequence: TGTGCCAGCAATTCAGGCGGGAGGGCCCCAGGAGGTACGCAGTATTTT. This chain links TRBV12-3 or TRBV12-4 with TRBJ2-3; 9 positions match TRBD2. The CDR3 has 16 amino acids. V shed 7 bases and J 8 bases; nucleotides not matched to a gene: 16.

The CDR3 DNA reads as TGCGCCAGCAGGTACCAATACAGGGGGATGAATTCACCCCTCCACTTT. This codes for CASRYQYRGMNSPLHF. This chain connects TRBV5-1 to TRBJ1-6; 8 bases fit TRBD1. V lost 5 bases, J lost 7 bases, and 11 bases stayed unmatched. This CDR3 has 16 amino acids. The V gene's germline CDR1 is SGHRS and CDR2 YFSETQ.

This clonotype was seen once. The rearrangement joins TRBV6-2 or TRBV6-3 to TRBJ2-5; weak D call: TRBD2 (6 bases). The CDR3 is 12 amino acids. V was cut by 8 bases and J by 4 bases, with 11 bases left in between. Per the germline V gene, CDR1 is MNHEY and CDR2 is SVGEGT. In nucleotides, the CDR3 is TGTGCCAGCGAGACGGAGGGAGAGACCCAGTACTTC. Its protein is CASETEGETQYF.

This clonotype was seen a few times. The V gene is TRBV6-5, the J gene TRBJ1-3; D is perhaps TRBD1 (5 bases). The CDR3 runs to 14 residues. The V and J ends lost 5 bases and 2 bases respectively, with 10 bases between them. Looked up from germline, CDR1 is MNHEY and CDR2 is SVGAGI. The DNA of the CDR3 is TGTGCCAGCAGTCCCATGGGGGCTGGAAACACCATATATTTT. This translates into CASSPMGAGNTIYF.

The rearrangement links TRBV27 to TRBJ1-6, with 10 bases aligning to TRBD1. There are 15 residues in the CDR3. V trimming: 5 bases; J trimming: 14 bases; junction bases outside the gene matches: 12. The germline V gene has CDR1 MNHEY and CDR2 SMNVEV (reference sequence). CDR3 bases: TGTGCCAGCAGTCCCTCGACAGGGGGCGGGATAGCCCTCCACTTT. Protein: CASSPSTGGGIALHF.

The rearrangement uses TRBV28 and TRBJ2-1; perhaps D is TRBD1 or TRBD2 (5 bases each). This CDR3 has 11 residues. Looked up from germline, CDR1 is MDHEN and CDR2 is SYDVKM. V was cut by 2 bases and J by 15 bases, with 11 bases left in between. The DNA of the CDR3 is TGTGCCAGCAGTTTAAGAGGGGCCCCGTTCTTC. It specifies CASSLRGAPFF.

This clonotype appeared a few times. The chain is built from TRBV10-2 and TRBJ2-5; possible D gene TRBD2, 7 bases. The germline gives CDR1 WSHSY, CDR2 SAAADI. Deletions cut 0 bases from V and 5 bases from J, with 19 bases between. The CDR3 is 17 amino acids. The CDR3 here is CASSESGGGLGWETQYF. The DNA of the CDR3 is TGCGCCAGCAGTGAGTCAGGCGGGGGCCTCGGCTGGGAGACCCAGTACTTC.

This chain uses TRBV6-5 with TRBJ2-7; TRBD1 agrees at 10 bases. This CDR3 is built from 15 residues. Germline V lookup: CDR1 MNHEY, CDR2 SVGAGI. V was pared by 2 bases and J by 2 bases, with 3 bases of the junction left unmatched. The CDR3 sequence is CASSYAGTGAYEQYF. In nucleotides, the CDR3 is TGTGCCAGCAGTTACGCCGGGACAGGGGCCTACGAGCAGTACTTC.

The V call is TRBV7-2, the J call TRBJ1-6; no definite D call. V was shortened by 3 bases and J by 0 bases, with 12 bases between the two germline ends. Germline-derived CDR1 and CDR2 are SGHTA and FQGNSA. The CDR3 totals 17 residues. The CDR3 DNA reads as TGTGCCAGCAGCTTGAGACCTCGCGCCTCCTATAATTCACCCCTCCACTTT. Protein product: CASSLRPRASYNSPLHF.

This clonotype was found many times. This chain connects TRBV7-8 to TRBJ1-4, with D unclear. CDR1 and CDR2 (germline): SGHVS, FQNEAQ. The CDR3 contains 14 residues. Between the trimmed V and J ends, which lost 3 bases and 4 bases, there was a span of 9 bases. CDR3 DNA sequence: TGTGCCAGCAGCTTGGGAGGGTATAATGAAAAACTGTTTTTT. Its protein is CASSLGGYNEKLFF.

V is TRBV19 and J is TRBJ2-1; D possibly corresponds to TRBD2 (5 bases). The germline gives CDR1 LNHDA, CDR2 SQIVND (reference sequence). CDR3 length equals 13 residues. Trimming removed 3 bases from V and 9 bases from J, with 12 bases in between. The CDR3 coding sequence is TGTGCCAGTAGTATGGGATGGGCGGGTGAGCAGTTCTTC. Translating it yields CASSMGWAGEQFF.

This chain links TRBV7-9 with TRBJ1-2, with TRBD1 matching over 12 bases. Losses at the gene ends were 5 bases for V and 8 bases for J; bases not matched to a gene: 9. There are 15 residues in the CDR3. Germline CDR1 is SEHNR and CDR2 is FQNEAQ (reference sequence). CDR3: CASSTGTGGKRGYTF. The DNA for the CDR3 is TGTGCCAGCAGCACCGGGACAGGGGGCAAAAGGGGCTACACCTTC. Full variable domain (missing parts from reference TRBV7-9 and TRBJ1-2): DTGVSQNPRHKITKRGQNVTFRCDPISEHNRLYWYRQTLGQGPEFLTYFQNEAQLEKSRLLSDRFSAERPKGSFSTLEIQRTEQGDSAMYLCASSTGTGGKRGYTFGSGTRLTVV.

The rearrangement uses TRBV12-3 or TRBV12-4 and TRBJ1-5; D call uncertain. V lost 3 bases and J lost 0, with 12 bases in between. The CDR3 has 16 residues. Written as DNA, the CDR3 is TGTGCCAGCAGTTTCTTTTCCCTTTATAGCAATCAGCCCCAGCATTTT. Protein product: CASSFFSLYSNQPQHF.

In this sample, this clonotype turned up many times. The rearrangement links TRBV7-7 to TRBJ2-7; D unclear. V was shortened by 2 bases and J by 5 bases, with 16 bases between the two germline ends. This CDR3 comprises 15 residues. CDR1 and CDR2 from the germline V gene are SSHAT and FNYEAQ (reference sequence). Here the CDR3 reads CASSLMAAAPHEQYF. The CDR3 DNA reads as TGTGCCAGCAGCTTAATGGCCGCAGCCCCCCACGAGCAGTACTTC. The complete variable domain, with remaining parts taken from reference TRBV7-7 and TRBJ2-7, reads GAGVSQSPRYKVTKRGQDVTLRCDPISSHATLYWYQQALGQGPEFLTYFNYEAQPDKSGLPSDRFSAERPEGSISTLTIQRTEQRDSAMYRCASSLMAAAPHEQYFGPGTRLTVT.